Below, one TCR beta chain is given with its context. This sample stems from a study of cytomegalovirus exposure and HLA in healthy donors. The CDR3 has 15 residues. V gave up 6 bases and J gave up 5 bases; unmatched junction bases: 11. Germline CDR1 reads MNHNS; CDR2 reads SASEGT. Researchers ran the PCR with 60 Vbeta and 13 Jbeta primers. TCRdb's copy holds only in-frame clones and misses some; the assay was immunoSEQ multiplex PCR. The sample includes more than 75,000 clones, 79% seen only once; the top ten take 2% to 3%. The rearrangement links TRBV6-1 to TRBJ2-3; 7 bases map to TRBD1. The TCR comes from a young man in good health and CMV-seronegative. Sequenced sample: PBMCs. Written as DNA, the CDR3 is TGTGCCAGCAGCAGACAGGGTCCTGGAGTAGATACGCAGTATTTT. It encodes CASSRQGPGVDTQYF.